Given below is one TCR beta chain in context. This entry comes from a study of cytomegalovirus exposure and HLA in healthy donors. The ends were cut back, 1 base at V and 3 bases at J, with 9 bases in the middle. Germline CDR1 MNHNY, CDR2 SVGAGI (reference sequence). CDR3 length: 14 residues. The PCR was carried out with 60 Vbeta primers and 13 Jbeta primers. Measured with immunoSEQ multiplex PCR; TCRdb has only the in-frame clones, and not every one. The table shows around 100,000 clones, with about 79% occurring only once. The receptor's source is a man aged 45 to 65 in good health and CMV-seropositive. V is TRBV6-6 and J is TRBJ1-2; unclear D gene. The sequencing input was PBMCs. The CDR3 here is CASSYLGEDYGYTF. The CDR3 coding sequence is TGTGCCAGCAGTTACTTGGGAGAAGACTATGGCTACACCTTC.